These T cell receptor beta chains were read from a single sample in a study of OX40 agonist ivuxolimab in advanced cancers. Repertoires were generated with immunoSEQ multiplex PCR, while TCRdb's copy carries only in-frame clones and drops some. The data contain around 60,000 clones, around nine tenths of them seen just once; the ten biggest clones take up 0.6% to 0.7%. The material was CD4+ or CD8+ T cells sorted from blood, obtained in a trial of the OX40 agonist ivuxolimab. All receptors come from an adult with an advanced solid tumor such as melanoma, head and neck, liver or kidney cancer. The CDR3 runs from the conserved cysteine through the conserved F or W. The D gene is left open where the match is weak. Not every row has a clone size; where given, it reads once, few, many or a size class.

clone size	V gene	J gene	D gene	CDR3 length	CDR3 DNA	CDR3 protein
-	TRBV30	TRBJ1-1	-	14	TGTGCCTGGAGTGTAATGGGGGGGAACACTGAAGCTTTCTTT	CAWSVMGGNTEAFF
-	TRBV7-6	TRBJ2-3	-	14	TGTGCCAGCAGCTTAATAACTAGCACAGATACGCAGTATTTT	CASSLITSTDTQYF
few	TRBV5-1	TRBJ2-2	-	15	TGCGCCAGCAGGTCGGGTAGCGGGAACACCGGGGAGCTGTTTTTT	CASRSGSGNTGELFF
-	TRBV11-2	TRBJ1-2	-	16	TGTGCCAGCAGCACCACTCGCTTCAGGATGATCTATGGCTACACCTTC	CASSTTRFRMIYGYTF
-	TRBV10-1	TRBJ2-1	TRBD2	14	TGCGCCAGCAGTGACGGGCGGGAGGGCGGAGAGCAGTTCTTC	CASSDGREGGEQFF
-	TRBV5-1	TRBJ1-1	-	13	TGCGCCAGCAGCTTGGCCAGGGCGACTGAAGCTTTCTTT	CASSLARATEAFF
few	TRBV5-5	TRBJ2-1	-	15	TGTGCCAGCAGCTTGGCCGTGACACCTAACAATGAGCAGTTCTTC	CASSLAVTPNNEQFF
-	TRBV6-5	TRBJ2-2	-	15	TGTGCCAGCACCCTGGGACGGGCGAACACCGGGGAGCTGTTTTTT	CASTLGRANTGELFF
few	TRBV18	TRBJ2-7	TRBD1	14	TGTGCCAGCTCACCGACAGGGTTTGGCTACGAGCAGTACTTC	CASSPTGFGYEQYF
-	TRBV7-2	TRBJ2-2	TRBD1	14	TGTGCCAGCAGCGGGACAGCCTTAACCGGGGAGCTGTTTTTT	CASSGTALTGELFF
-	TRBV27	TRBJ1-2	-	19	TGTGCCAGCAGTTTATTTGGCCCTACAGGGATCCGTCCTAACTATGGCTACACCTTC	CASSLFGPTGIRPNYGYTF
-	TRBV5-6	TRBJ2-3	-	14	TGTGCCAGCACCGGCGGTCCGGACACAGATACGCAGTATTTT	CASTGGPDTDTQYF
-	TRBV16	TRBJ1-1	-	13	TGTGCCAGCAGCCCCCGAGGGGCGGCTGAAGCTTTCTTT	CASSPRGAAEAFF
-	TRBV5-1	TRBJ2-5	-	16	TGCGCCAGCAGCTTGTTGCCGGGATTCCGCCGAGAGACCCAGTACTTC	CASSLLPGFRRETQYF
-	TRBV5-5	TRBJ1-4	-	15	TGTGCCAGCAGCTTGGAAGGATCCTTTAGCGAAAAACTGTTTTTT	CASSLEGSFSEKLFF
-	TRBV19	TRBJ2-1	TRBD1	13	TGTGCCAGTAGTATTCAGGGGGACAATGAGCAGTTCTTC	CASSIQGDNEQFF
-	TRBV28	TRBJ1-2	-	12	TGTGCCACCTACCGGGTCGACTATGGCTACACCTTC	CATYRVDYGYTF
-	TRBV11-3	TRBJ2-7	-	11	TGTGCCAGCAGCTCGGCCTACGAGCAGTACTTC	CASSSAYEQYF
-	TRBV5-7	TRBJ1-5	-	17	TGTGCCAGCAGCTGGGGTGCAGAGCGCTTTCTAAGTCAGCCCCAGCATTTT	CASSWGAERFLSQPQHF
few	TRBV7-3	TRBJ2-1	TRBD2	16	TGTGCCAGCAGCCCGAGCGGTAGCGGGACTTACAATGAGCAGTTCTTC	CASSPSGSGTYNEQFF